This is a list of T cell receptor beta chains from one sample in a study of T-cell memory formation after mild COVID-19. In TCRdb, the 5' RACE reads were re-called with MiXCR into one record per CDR3 protein. The data contain fewer than 250,000 distinct CDR3 sequences, over 15% of them singletons. Sample: PBMCs or a T cell subset sorted from them (not recorded which). The receptors come from an adult woman who had mild COVID-19 (a few samples of this study predate the infection). Cell type and time point are not known. Both conserved end residues are part of each CDR3. D genes are given only for firm matches. Clone size is stated in some rows and not others, as once, few, many or a class when expanded.

CDR3	DNA	size	V	D	J	length
CASSPNRDRSYEQYF	TGTGCCAGCAGCCCCAACCGGGACAGGTCCTACGAGCAGTACTTC	few	TRBV6-2/TRBV6-3	TRBD1	TRBJ2-7	15
CASRDLTTGQPGNTIYF	TGTGCCAGCAGAGACCTTACTACAGGGCAGCCCGGAAACACCATATATTTT	-	TRBV9	-	TRBJ1-3	17
CASSPPRGRLNTEAFF	TGTGCCAGCAGCCCTCCCCGCGGACGGCTGAACACTGAAGCTTTCTTT	-	TRBV3-1	-	TRBJ1-1	16
CASSENNSPLHF	TGTGCCAGCAGTGAAAATAATTCACCCCTCCACTTT	-	TRBV2	-	TRBJ1-6	12
CASSDRVNTEAFF	TGTGCCAGCAGTGACAGGGTGAACACTGAAGCTTTCTTT	-	TRBV6-1	-	TRBJ1-1	13
CASSIDRNTEAFF	TGTGCCAGCAGTATAGACAGGAACACTGAAGCTTTCTTT	few	TRBV12-3/TRBV12-4	-	TRBJ1-1	13
CASTQTGDQPQHF	TGTGCCAGCACCCAGACAGGGGATCAGCCCCAGCATTTT	-	TRBV7-9	TRBD1	TRBJ1-5	13
CASSWRRDTGELFF	TGTGCCAGCAGCTGGAGGCGGGACACCGGGGAGCTGTTTTTT	-	TRBV9	-	TRBJ2-2	14
CASSQLAGGVTDTQYF	TGTGCCAGCAGCCAACTAGCGGGAGGGGTCACAGATACGCAGTATTTT	-	TRBV11-2	TRBD2	TRBJ2-3	16
CASSHIIRGGRENTEAFF	TGCGCCAGCAGCCATATCATCAGGGGAGGCAGGGAGAACACTGAAGCTTTCTTT	few	TRBV4-1	-	TRBJ1-1	18
CASGQGADFGGEAFF	TGTGCCAGCGGGCAGGGGGCCGATTTTGGGGGTGAAGCTTTCTTT	few	TRBV12-3/TRBV12-4	TRBD1	TRBJ1-1	15
CASTRSLTGELFF	TGTGCCAGCACCCGATCACTCACCGGGGAGCTGTTTTTT	-	TRBV6-2/TRBV6-3	-	TRBJ2-2	13
CSARDPTGVYGYTF	TGCAGTGCTAGAGATCCTACGGGAGTCTATGGCTACACCTTC	many	TRBV20-1	-	TRBJ1-2	14
CASSPGTFPRGGSEQYF	TGCGCCAGCAGCCCCGGAACATTTCCACGGGGTGGAAGCGAGCAGTACTTC	-	TRBV4-1	-	TRBJ2-7	17
CASSLVAGDRTGELFF	TGCGCCAGCAGCTTGGTTGCGGGAGATCGAACCGGGGAGCTGTTTTTT	few	TRBV5-1	TRBD2	TRBJ2-2	16
CASSLCPDRVSERGNEQFF	TGCGCCAGCAGTCTCTGCCCTGACAGGGTGTCCGAGAGGGGCAATGAGCAGTTCTTC	once	TRBV23-1	TRBD1	TRBJ2-1	19
CASSLKGQGYYEQYF	TGTGCCAGCAGCTTAAAGGGACAGGGGTACTACGAGCAGTACTTC	-	TRBV7-2	TRBD1	TRBJ2-7	15
CASSFLLGEQFF	TGTGCCAGCAGCTTCCTACTAGGTGAGCAGTTCTTC	-	TRBV7-3	-	TRBJ2-1	12
CASSPRQREAFF	TGTGCCAGCAGCCCCCGTCAACGGGAAGCTTTCTTT	few	TRBV3-1	-	TRBJ1-1	12
CSARDRGALFGQPQHF	TGCAGTGCCCGGGACAGGGGGGCGCTTTTCGGTCAGCCCCAGCATTTT	-	TRBV20-1	TRBD1	TRBJ1-5	16
CSARVPGNTDTQYF	TGCAGTGCTAGAGTACCTGGGAACACAGATACGCAGTATTTT	few	TRBV20-1	-	TRBJ2-3	14
CASSSRGGTEAFF	TGCGCCAGCAGCAGTCGGGGGGGGACTGAAGCTTTCTTT	few	TRBV5-1	-	TRBJ1-1	13
CAISGGQGIAGTEAFF	TGTGCCATCAGTGGGGGACAGGGGATTGCGGGCACTGAAGCTTTCTTT	-	TRBV10-3	TRBD1	TRBJ1-1	16
CASRFSPAGTDTQYF	TGTGCCAGCAGATTCTCCCCGGCGGGGACAGATACGCAGTATTTT	few	TRBV12-3/TRBV12-4	-	TRBJ2-3	15
CASSLGIDDEQYF	TGTGCCAGCAGTTTGGGAATTGACGACGAGCAGTACTTC	-	TRBV12-3/TRBV12-4	-	TRBJ2-7	13
CASSYDGHNQPQHF	TGTGCCAGCAGTTACGACGGCCACAATCAGCCCCAGCATTTT	-	TRBV12-3/TRBV12-4	-	TRBJ1-5	14